The 29 T cell receptor beta chains below were found in one sample sequenced in a study of T cell responses to AZD1222 COVID-19 vaccine. Assay: immunoSEQ multiplex PCR; the TCRdb copy retains only in-frame clones and omits some. The sample yields fewer than 130,000 clones, about four fifths seen once. The source material was peripheral blood, sampled on day 0 of AZD1222 vaccination. All receptors come from an adult in good health.

The gene calls are TRBV7-6 and TRBJ2-7; 11 bases match TRBD2. The V segment lost 2 bases and the J segment 5 bases; nucleotides outside the gene matches: 5. This CDR3 is built from 15 residues. Per germline, CDR1 SGHVS and CDR2 FNYEAQ. CDR3 sequence reads: CASSLTSGSNDEQYF. The CDR3, as DNA: TGTGCCAGCAGCTTAACTAGCGGGAGTAACGACGAGCAGTACTTC.

This chain uses TRBV24-1 with TRBJ1-2; TRBD1 is a possible D gene (6 bases). V dropped 6 bases and J dropped 2 bases, with 15 bases sitting between them. This CDR3 spans 15 amino acids. Per the germline V gene, CDR1 is KGHDR and CDR2 is SFDVKD. The CDR3 DNA follows: TGTGCCACCAGTAACTCAGGGGTGCCCAACTATGGCTACACCTTC. This sequence encodes CATSNSGVPNYGYTF.

The chain employs TRBV7-9 and TRBJ2-3; 13 bases align to TRBD2. This CDR3 has 16 amino acids. Germline loops: CDR1 SEHNR, CDR2 FQNEAQ (reference sequence). The V and J ends lost 5 bases and 4 bases, in that order; junction bases with no gene match: 6. Here the CDR3 reads CASSLLAGGPPDTQYF. For the CDR3, the DNA is TGTGCCAGCAGCCTACTAGCGGGAGGGCCGCCAGATACGCAGTATTTT. The whole variable domain, filled in from reference TRBV7-9 and TRBJ2-3, reads DTGVSQNPRHKITKRGQNVTFRCDPISEHNRLYWYRQTLGQGPEFLTYFQNEAQLEKSRLLSDRFSAERPKGSFSTLEIQRTEQGDSAMYLCASSLLAGGPPDTQYFGPGTRLTVL.

J is TRBJ1-1 and V is TRBV2, with a tentative D call TRBD1 (5 bases). This CDR3 is built from 13 residues. Germline loops: CDR1 SNHLY, CDR2 FYNNEI. V lost 3 bases and J lost 4, with 9 bases in between. CDR3 amino acids: CASSDGGSTEAFF. The CDR3 DNA is TGTGCCAGCAGTGATGGGGGGAGCACTGAAGCTTTCTTT.

The chain links TRBV6-2 or TRBV6-3 to TRBJ1-5; TRBD1 matches 9 bases. CDR3 length: 13 residues. Germline values: CDR1 MNHEY, CDR2 SVGEGT. V dropped 5 bases and J dropped 6; count of bases not matched to a gene: 2. The CDR3 here is CASSGTGSQPQHF. The DNA for the CDR3 is TGTGCCAGCAGTGGGACAGGGAGTCAGCCCCAGCATTTT.

This clone has only one observation. The chain combines TRBV5-1 with TRBJ2-1; D possibly matches TRBD1 or TRBD2 (5 bases each). CDR1 and CDR2 (germline): SGHRS, YFSETQ. V lost 4 bases and J lost 9, with 14 bases in between. This CDR3 is 13 amino acids long. CDR3: CASSQTTGGEQFF. The CDR3 bases are TGCGCCAGCAGCCAAACCACTGGGGGTGAGCAGTTCTTC.

V usage is TRBV2 and J usage is TRBJ2-7; 9 bases agree with TRBD1. Germline V gives CDR1 SNHLY, CDR2 FYNNEI. Trimming took 7 bases from V and 12 from J; bases not matched to a gene: 10. The CDR3 consists of 12 residues. CDR3: CASTTGGTISYF. CDR3 in DNA: TGTGCCAGCACGACAGGGGGTACCATCTCGTACTTC.

The chain has TRBV11-2 and TRBJ1-2; 7 nucleotides align to TRBD1. CDR1 SGHAT and CDR2 FQNNGV come from the germline V gene. The CDR3 has 14 residues. Trimming cost V 5 bases and J 0 bases; bases outside gene matches: 3. The CDR3 reads CASSRQGANYGYTF. The CDR3 bases are TGTGCCAGCAGCCGACAGGGAGCTAACTATGGCTACACCTTC.

V usage is TRBV19 and J usage is TRBJ2-2; TRBD1 is a possible D gene (6 bases). V gave up 5 bases and J gave up 6 bases, with 16 bases separating them. In germline, CDR1 is LNHDA, CDR2 SQIVND (reference sequence). This CDR3 spans 15 amino acids. The CDR3 here is CASSPAAGVAGELFF. CDR3 nucleotide sequence: TGTGCCAGTAGTCCAGCCGCAGGGGTCGCCGGGGAGCTGTTTTTT. Filled out from reference TRBV19 and TRBJ2-2, the complete variable domain reads DGGITQSPKYLFRKEGQNVTLSCEQNLNHDAMYWYRQDPGQGLRLIYYSQIVNDFQKGDIAEGYSVSREKKESFPLTVTSAQKNPTAFYLCASSPAAGVAGELFFGEGSRLTVL.

The rearrangement links TRBV28 to TRBJ2-7, with no clear D. V was shortened by 5 bases and J by 1 base, with 15 bases between the two germline ends. Germline V gene data show CDR1 as MDHEN and CDR2 as SYDVKM. CDR3 size: 15 residues. The CDR3 region is CASSGPGKTSYEQYF. As DNA, the CDR3 is TGTGCCAGCAGTGGCCCCGGCAAAACTTCCTACGAGCAGTACTTC.

This rearrangement joins TRBV2 to TRBJ2-3; a possible D gene is TRBD1 (6 bases). The ends were cut back, 4 bases at V and 0 bases at J, with 8 bases in the middle. Germline V gene lookup returns CDR1 SNHLY and CDR2 FYNNEI. This CDR3 is built from 14 residues. CDR3 residues: CASSGGGSTDTQYF. CDR3 sequence (DNA): TGTGCCAGCAGTGGAGGGGGTAGCACAGATACGCAGTATTTT.

The CDR3 spells CASSLWRGFTYEQYF. The CDR3 DNA is TGTGCCAGCAGTTTATGGAGGGGGTTCACCTACGAGCAGTACTTC. This chain connects TRBV27 to TRBJ2-7; D assignment may be TRBD1 or TRBD2 (6 bases each). Trimming took off 1 base at V and 2 bases at J, with 12 bases between the two ends. This CDR3 region has 15 residues. Germline CDR1 is MNHEY and CDR2 is SMNVEV (reference sequence).

This clone has a handful of counts. This chain joins TRBV9 and TRBJ1-4; D remains unclear. V dropped 0 bases and J dropped 0 bases, with 9 bases sitting between them. The CDR3 loop spans 16 amino acids. CDR1 is SGDLS and CDR2 is YYNGEE in the germline V gene. The CDR3 sequence is CASSVAPATTNEKLFF. Here the CDR3 DNA reads TGTGCCAGCAGCGTAGCCCCCGCTACAACTAATGAAAAACTGTTTTTT.

The CDR3 loop reads CASSESGVSTGELFF. DNA for the CDR3: TGCGCCAGCAGTGAGTCTGGGGTTTCCACCGGGGAGCTGTTTTTT. The J gene is TRBJ2-2, the V gene TRBV10-2; no clear D. The CDR3 is 15 residues long. Deletions cut 0 bases from V and 4 bases from J, with 9 bases between. Germline CDR1 is WSHSY and CDR2 is SAAADI.

This sequence joins TRBV19 and TRBJ1-5; possible D gene TRBD1, 6 bases. The germline CDR1 and CDR2 sequences are LNHDA and SQIVND (reference sequence). V lost 6 bases and J lost 3, with 6 bases in between. The CDR3 runs to 12 residues. The CDR3 reads CASRGANQPQHF. In DNA, the CDR3 is TGTGCCAGTAGGGGGGCCAATCAGCCCCAGCATTTT.

This clone was counted a single time. The chain recombines TRBV6-5 with TRBJ1-4; TRBD1 agrees at 9 bases. Per the germline V gene, CDR1 is MNHEY and CDR2 is SVGAGI. Trimming removed 4 bases from V and 3 bases from J; junction bases left unmatched: 3. The CDR3 is 15 amino acids. The CDR3 region has the DNA TGTGCCAGCAGTTCCACAGGGGGCTCTAATGAAAAACTGTTTTTT. Amino acids: CASSSTGGSNEKLFF.

The V and J genes are TRBV28 and TRBJ1-3; a possible D gene is TRBD1 (6 bases). With 7 bases removed from V and 2 bases from J, the gap between germline ends came to 15 bases. CDR1 and CDR2 from the germline V gene are MDHEN and SYDVKM. This CDR3 comprises 15 residues. The CDR3 is CASTQVWGPGNTIYF. CDR3 nucleotides: TGTGCCAGCACCCAAGTTTGGGGGCCTGGAAACACCATATATTTT.

This clone was counted once. The chain joins TRBV29-1 to TRBJ2-3; tentative D call: TRBD2 (5 bases). Germline CDR1 is SQVTM and CDR2 is ANQGSEA. CDR3 size: 13 residues. V was shortened by 3 bases and J by 2 bases, with 9 bases between the two germline ends. In DNA, the CDR3 is TGCAGCGTTGATTTTCTAGCCACAGATACGCAGTATTTT. Its protein is CSVDFLATDTQYF.

The chain links TRBV19 to TRBJ1-5; D gene unclear. The V gene's germline CDR1 is LNHDA and CDR2 SQIVND (reference sequence). The germline V and J ends were trimmed by 5 bases and 1 base, with 9 bases remaining between them. This CDR3 is built from 14 residues. For the CDR3, the DNA is TGTGCCAGTAGTGTGCTTGGGAGCAATCAGCCCCAGCATTTT. Its protein is CASSVLGSNQPQHF.

The CDR3, as DNA: TGTGCCAGCCACATTAGAACTAGCGGGAACTACAATGAGCAGTTCTTC. Amino acids: CASHIRTSGNYNEQFF. The chain couples TRBV27 to TRBJ2-1, with 10 bases lining up with TRBD2. CDR3 length: 16 residues. V lost 8 bases to trimming and J lost 3 bases; unmatched junction nucleotides: 10. CDR1 and CDR2 from the germline V gene are MNHEY and SMNVEV (reference sequence).

CDR3 sequence reads: CASSPKGGVNEKLFF. CDR3 DNA: TGTGCCAGCAGCCCTAAAGGGGGCGTTAATGAAAAACTGTTTTTT. This chain links TRBV7-9 with TRBJ1-4; 7 bases line up with TRBD1. The CDR3 length is 15 residues. The J segment lost 4 bases and the V segment lost 5 bases, leaving 7 bases of the junction unmatched. Germline V CDR1 and CDR2: SEHNR, FQNEAQ (reference sequence).

CDR3 nucleotides: TGTGCCAGCCAGAACAGGGCCCAAGAGACCCAGTACTTC. Translating gives CASQNRAQETQYF. This chain links TRBV25-1 with TRBJ2-5; TRBD1 might be the D (6 bases). The CDR3 extends over 13 amino acids. Trimming took off 8 bases at V and 1 base at J, with 11 bases between the two ends. Germline loops: CDR1 MGHDK, CDR2 SYGVNS.

In its sample, this clone was seen once. The V call is TRBV5-1, the J call TRBJ2-2, with D uncertain. Germline V gene data show CDR1 as SGHRS and CDR2 as YFSETQ. CDR3 length: 12 residues. V was clipped by 4 bases and J by 7 bases, with 8 bases between them. The chain's CDR3 is CASSLNGGELFF. CDR3 bases: TGCGCCAGCAGCCTTAACGGCGGGGAGCTGTTTTTT.

The V and J genes are TRBV6-5 and TRBJ1-4; D remains ambiguous. This CDR3 spans 12 amino acids. Trimming took off 6 bases at V and 8 bases at J, with 10 bases between the two ends. Germline V CDR1 and CDR2: MNHEY, SVGAGI. CDR3 region: CASRRRGEKLFF. Written as DNA, the CDR3 is TGTGCCAGCAGAAGGAGAGGGGAAAAACTGTTTTTT.

The rearrangement links TRBV18 to TRBJ1-1; TRBD1 agrees at 7 bases. The CDR3 extends over 15 amino acids. Germline assignment: CDR1 KGHSH and CDR2 LQKENI. V gave up 6 bases and J gave up 1 base; unmatched junction bases: 8. The chain's CDR3 is CASSQRGQSNTEAFF. In DNA form, the CDR3 reads TGTGCCAGCTCTCAAAGGGGACAGTCGAACACTGAAGCTTTCTTT. Variable domain in full (rest from reference TRBV18 and TRBJ1-1): NAGVMQNPRHLVRRRGQEARLRCSPMKGHSHVYWYRQLPEEGLKFMVYLQKENIIDESGMPKERFSAEFPKEGPSILRIQQVVRGDSAAYFCASSQRGQSNTEAFFGQGTRLTVV.

The DNA of the CDR3 is TGTGCCAGCAGTTCAGGGACAGGGTATCAGCCCCAGCATTTT. The encoded protein is CASSSGTGYQPQHF. The chain combines TRBV28 with TRBJ1-5; the match to TRBD1 covers 9 bases. The CDR3 runs to 14 residues. Germline CDR1 is MDHEN and CDR2 is SYDVKM. Trimming took 4 bases from V and 5 from J; bases not matched to a gene: 3.

The chain is built from TRBV7-2 and TRBJ1-3; D gene ambiguous. Germline CDR1 reads SGHTA; CDR2 reads FQGNSA. There are 13 residues in the CDR3. V dropped 5 bases and J dropped 4 bases, with 9 bases sitting between them. This CDR3 is CASSHTGGNTIYF. In DNA form, the CDR3 reads TGTGCCAGCAGCCATACCGGAGGAAACACCATATATTTT.

The chain uses TRBV28 and TRBJ2-1; D gene uncertain. There are 11 residues in the CDR3. The V gene lost 3 bases and the J gene lost 9 bases, with 6 bases spanning the gap. Per the germline V gene, CDR1 is MDHEN and CDR2 is SYDVKM. CDR3 DNA sequence: TGTGCCAGCAGTTTCAGGCGTGAGCAGTTCTTC. It encodes CASSFRREQFF.

The genes are TRBV10-1 and TRBJ2-7, with D perhaps TRBD1 (6 bases). The CDR3 runs to 12 residues. V lost 8 bases and J 0 bases, leaving 8 bases between the germline ends. Germline CDR1 reads WNHNN; CDR2 reads SYGVQD (reference sequence). DNA for the CDR3: TGCGCCAGCGGACAGACCTCCTACGAGCAGTACTTC. Protein sequence: CASGQTSYEQYF.